This record covers a single T cell receptor (beta chain). The study recruited people aged roughly 18 to 100 years across under 25 US areas. Participants had their cohort set by participant-reported clinical history. Recovered participants had two consecutive negative NP/OP PCR tests, healthcare professional clearance, or symptom resolution. The sample belongs to a study of blood T cell repertoires in COVID-19. In the study overall: The United States, Italy and Spain were the sources of the acute and convalescent COVID-19 samples.

The CDR3 is made up of 15 amino acids. The germline gives CDR1 SGHVS, CDR2 FNYEAQ. Trimming took 2 bases from V and 7 from J; bases not matched to a gene: 6. The repertoire was sequenced with immunoSEQ multiplex PCR; TCRdb's copy has only in-frame clones and lacks some. The sample gives more than 110,000 clones, around 80% of which show up once; around 5.5% is in the top ten. Sequencing input: PBMCs or T cells enriched from blood (not recorded which). The receptor comes from a woman in her 50s who had recovered from COVID-19. The gene calls are TRBV7-6 and TRBJ2-1; 9 bases map to TRBD2. CDR3 bases: TGTGCCAGCAGCTTATCGCCTAGCGGGGTGAATGAGCAGTTCTTC. This translates into CASSLSPSGVNEQFF.